The 26 T cell receptor beta chains presented below share a single source sample, sequenced in a study of cytomegalovirus exposure and HLA in healthy donors. In the PCR, 60 Vbeta and 13 Jbeta primers were used. The repertoire was sequenced with immunoSEQ multiplex PCR; TCRdb's copy has only in-frame clones and lacks some. Here the sample spans 170,000 or so clones, about four fifths being singletons. Source material: PBMCs. The source is a woman aged 45-60 years in good health and CMV-seronegative.

This chain joins TRBV5-1 and TRBJ2-3, with D possibly TRBD1 on 5 matching bases. V lost 1 base and J lost 4, with 10 bases in between. CDR1 and CDR2 (germline): SGHRS, YFSETQ. This CDR3 has 14 residues. The CDR3 is CASSLFQGSDTQYF. In DNA, the CDR3 is TGCGCCAGCAGCTTGTTCCAGGGATCAGATACGCAGTATTTT.

In its sample, this clone was seen a few times. This chain links TRBV6-1 with TRBJ2-2; 8 nucleotides match TRBD1. This CDR3 comprises 16 residues. Germline CDR1 is MNHNS and CDR2 is SASEGT. V dropped 4 bases and J dropped 6; count of bases not matched to a gene: 10. The CDR3 is CASSGTGFSFAGELFF. The CDR3 nucleotides read TGTGCCAGCAGTGGGACAGGGTTTTCGTTTGCCGGGGAGCTGTTTTTT.

The V call is TRBV21-1, the J call TRBJ2-7; whether TRBD1, the table's D call, matches the DNA was not checked. TRBV21-1 is tagged as a pseudogene. The CDR3 length is 16 residues. CDR3 protein: CASSKPRTALSYEQYF. The DNA for the CDR3 is TGTGCCAGCAGCAAACCGAGGACAGCTCTCTCCTACGAGCAGTACTTC.

This clone was observed a handful of times. The V call is TRBV12-5, the J call TRBJ1-2; 11 nucleotides match TRBD1. Looked up from germline, CDR1 is LGHNT and CDR2 is FRNRAP. V trimming: 5 bases; J trimming: 3 bases; junction bases outside the gene matches: 2. The CDR3 length is 14 residues. CDR3 amino acids: CASGGTGGDYGYTF. CDR3 sequence (DNA): TGTGCTAGTGGTGGGACAGGGGGAGACTATGGCTACACCTTC.

Turning to this clone: Other DNA sequences within the sample encode an identical CDR3. The CDR3 nucleotides are TGTGCCAGCAGCCTCGGGGGGAACAGGGAGGGGAACACCATATATTTT. It specifies CASSLGGNREGNTIYF. J is TRBJ1-3 and V is TRBV5-4; D is possibly TRBD1 (6 bases). The CDR3 totals 16 residues. The V gene's germline CDR1 is SGHNT and CDR2 YYREEE (reference sequence). Trimming pared 4 bases from V and 7 bases from J, leaving 21 bases between.

This clone was detected a few times. The CDR3 nucleotides read TGTGCCAGCAGCCCCCTCGGGACAGAAGAGACCCAGTACTTC. Translation: CASSPLGTEETQYF. The chain has TRBV14 and TRBJ2-5; 7 bases are shared with TRBD1. The CDR3 runs 14 residues. Trimming took 4 bases from V and 3 from J; bases not matched to a gene: 5. The germline V gene encodes CDR1 SGHDN and CDR2 FVKESK.

This clone was picked up a small number of times. The CDR3 loop reads CATGSRDSGGRAFF. The CDR3 DNA follows: TGTGCCACCGGCTCGAGGGACTCCGGGGGGAGAGCTTTCTTT. The chain carries TRBV6-1 and TRBJ1-1; D possibly corresponds to TRBD1 (5 bases). This CDR3 region has 14 residues. The V end was cut by 10 bases, the J end by 10 bases, with 25 bases between. Germline V CDR1 and CDR2: MNHNS, SASEGT.

In this sample, this clone turned up once. The chain carries TRBV10-1 and TRBJ1-3; D gene ambiguous. V was cut by 8 bases and J by 2 bases, with 13 bases left in between. The germline gives CDR1 WNHNN, CDR2 SYGVQD (reference sequence). The CDR3 runs to 14 residues. The CDR3 region has the DNA TGCGCCAGCTCCCCGGGAAGCGCTGGAAACACCATATATTTT. Translating it yields CASSPGSAGNTIYF.

The V and J genes are TRBV25-1 and TRBJ2-3; TRBD1 might be the D (5 bases). Germline lookup yields CDR1 MGHDK and CDR2 SYGVNS. Deletions cut 4 bases from V and 2 bases from J, with 13 bases between. The CDR3 extends over 15 amino acids. CDR3 region: CASSGRQPPTDTQYF. In DNA form, the CDR3 reads TGTGCCAGCAGTGGCAGACAGCCTCCCACAGATACGCAGTATTTT.

V is TRBV11-2 and J is TRBJ2-7, with D maybe TRBD2 (6 bases). The CDR3 has 14 amino acids. Germline lookup yields CDR1 SGHAT and CDR2 FQNNGV. V was clipped by 4 bases and J by 3 bases, with 13 bases between them. The CDR3 DNA follows: TGTGCCAGCAGCTATGGACCGGGAGTCTACGAGCAGTACTTC. Its translation: CASSYGPGVYEQYF.

The chain recombines TRBV9 with TRBJ2-2; a possible D gene is TRBD1 (6 bases). The CDR3 sequence is 16 residues long. The germline gives CDR1 SGDLS, CDR2 YYNGEE. Trimming stripped 0 bases from V and 4 bases from J, with 13 bases between. Here the CDR3 reads CASSVGAGTSTGELFF. The CDR3 DNA is TGTGCCAGCAGCGTAGGAGCCGGGACAAGCACCGGGGAGCTGTTTTTT.

The chain joins TRBV25-1 to TRBJ2-1, with a tentative D call TRBD1 (6 bases). The CDR3 runs to 16 residues. CDR1 is MGHDK, CDR2 SYGVNS, per germline. V lost 4 bases and J lost 2, with 15 bases in between. This CDR3 is CASSGPGQKAYNEQFF. CDR3 DNA sequence: TGTGCCAGCAGTGGTCCCGGACAGAAAGCCTACAATGAGCAGTTCTTC. Full variable domain (missing parts from reference TRBV25-1 and TRBJ2-1): EADIYQTPRYLVIGTGKKITLECSQTMGHDKMYWYQQDPGMELHLIHYSYGVNSTEKGDLSSESTVSRIRTEHFPLTLESARPSHTSQYLCASSGPGQKAYNEQFFGPGTRLTVL.

V usage is TRBV6-5 and J usage is TRBJ2-1, with 9 positions matching TRBD1. With V trimmed by 2 bases and J by 7 bases, 0 bases remained unmatched. The CDR3 runs to 13 residues. Per germline, CDR1 MNHEY and CDR2 SVGAGI. The CDR3 region is CASSYGQGNEQFF. The CDR3 DNA reads as TGTGCCAGCAGTTACGGACAGGGGAATGAGCAGTTCTTC.

This chain uses TRBV7-6 with TRBJ2-5; possibly TRBD1 for D (5 bases). Germline loops: CDR1 SGHVS, CDR2 FNYEAQ. V was pared by 2 bases and J by 13 bases, with 17 bases between. The CDR3 loop spans 13 amino acids. CDR3 DNA: TGTGCCAGCAGCTTACAGGGTAGTGGTACCTCGTACTTC. Its protein is CASSLQGSGTSYF.

This clone was picked up a small number of times. The chain has TRBV28 and TRBJ1-2; D is ambiguous. This CDR3 spans 13 amino acids. Germline V gives CDR1 MDHEN, CDR2 SYDVKM. With 6 bases removed from V and 4 bases from J, the gap between germline ends came to 12 bases. In DNA form, the CDR3 reads TGTGCCAGCAGACAGACGGCGATCTATGGCTACACCTTC. This translates into CASRQTAIYGYTF.

The chain carries TRBV7-2 and TRBJ1-5; no definite D call. The CDR3 covers 16 residues. In germline, CDR1 is SGHTA, CDR2 FQGNSA. V was cut by 5 bases and J by 6 bases, with 20 bases left in between. CDR3: CASSPLGRGNGQPQHF. CDR3 sequence (DNA): TGTGCCAGCAGCCCCCTCGGGCGGGGAAATGGTCAGCCCCAGCATTTT. Complete variable domain (other parts from reference TRBV7-2 and TRBJ1-5): GAGVSQSPSNKVTEKGKDVELRCDPISGHTALYWYRQSLGQGLEFLIYFQGNSAPDKSGLPSDRFSAERTGGSVSTLTIQRTQQEDSAVYLCASSPLGRGNGQPQHFGDGTRLSIL.

This clone was seen more than once but under ten times. The V and J genes are TRBV25-1 and TRBJ2-7; tentative D call: TRBD1 (6 bases). Germline V lookup: CDR1 MGHDK, CDR2 SYGVNS. V was trimmed by 2 bases and J by 2 bases, leaving 10 bases between them. The CDR3 covers 14 residues. CDR3 sequence reads: CASSEGGRTYEQYF. The DNA of the CDR3 is TGTGCCAGCAGTGAAGGGGGCAGAACCTACGAGCAGTACTTC.

The chain joins TRBV19 to TRBJ2-1; weak D call: TRBD2 (5 bases). The germline V gene has CDR1 LNHDA and CDR2 SQIVND (reference sequence). Trimming took 7 bases from V and 7 from J, leaving 14 bases between them. This CDR3 is built from 13 residues. CDR3 region: CASTGLGGNEQFF. The CDR3 coding sequence is TGTGCCAGTACTGGCCTGGGCGGGAATGAGCAGTTCTTC.

The chain joins TRBV7-4 to TRBJ2-3; TRBD2 matches 14 bases. In germline, CDR1 is SGHVT, CDR2 SQSDAQ. The V and J ends lost 5 bases and 2 bases, in that order; junction bases with no gene match: 3. This CDR3 comprises 16 residues. The CDR3 loop reads CASSVTSGGATDTQYF. CDR3 nucleotides: TGTGCCAGCAGCGTGACTAGCGGGGGGGCCACAGATACGCAGTATTTT.

The rearrangement joins TRBV18 to TRBJ2-5, with D possibly TRBD2 on 5 matching bases. V lost 3 bases to trimming and J lost 5 bases, with 10 bases between them. CDR1 is KGHSH and CDR2 is LQKENI in the germline V gene. CDR3 size: 13 residues. The CDR3, as DNA: TGTGCCAGCTCACCGGTCGGGGTGGAGACCCAGTACTTC. It yields the protein CASSPVGVETQYF.

The chain uses TRBV15 and TRBJ2-5, with TRBD1 matching 7 bases. The V gene's germline CDR1 is LNHNV and CDR2 YYDKDF (reference sequence). V shed 3 bases and J 5 bases; nucleotides not matched to a gene: 9. The CDR3 is made up of 15 amino acids. The CDR3, as DNA: TGTGCCACCAGCAGGGACAGGAGATTTGGGGAGACCCAGTACTTC. Encoded protein: CATSRDRRFGETQYF.

Here the CDR3 DNA reads TGCGCCAGCACACTAGCGCCGCTTGATACGCAGTATTTT. Its protein is CASTLAPLDTQYF. This chain connects TRBV10-2 to TRBJ2-3; 7 bases are a match to TRBD2. This CDR3 region has 13 residues. J lost 6 bases, V lost 7 bases, and 7 bases had no gene match. Germline V gene data show CDR1 as WSHSY and CDR2 as SAAADI.

The chain carries TRBV7-4 and TRBJ2-7, with 10 positions matching TRBD1. After removal of 5 bases from V and 2 bases from J, the junction contained 9 bases not matched to a gene. The CDR3 has 16 residues. The germline CDR1 and CDR2 sequences are SGHVT and SQSDAQ. In DNA form, the CDR3 reads TGTGCCAGCAGCGCCGGAGACAGGGGGCAAACCTACGAGCAGTACTTC. It translates to CASSAGDRGQTYEQYF.

J is TRBJ1-1 and V is TRBV5-1, with 8 bases identical to TRBD1. The CDR3 loop spans 13 amino acids. The junction had 4 bases not matched to a gene; V was cut back by 1 base and J by 8 bases. The V gene's germline CDR1 is SGHRS and CDR2 YFSETQ. CDR3 region: CASSLNGQGEAFF. The CDR3, as DNA: TGCGCCAGCAGCTTGAACGGACAGGGAGAAGCTTTCTTT.

This chain links TRBV28 with TRBJ2-5, with 8 bases identical to TRBD2. This CDR3 is 15 amino acids long. The V gene's germline CDR1 is MDHEN and CDR2 SYDVKM. V dropped 5 bases and J dropped 1; count of bases not matched to a gene: 6. Here the CDR3 reads CASSPTGLAQETQYF. The CDR3, as DNA: TGTGCCAGCAGTCCGACTGGACTAGCCCAAGAGACCCAGTACTTC.

The V call is TRBV27, the J call TRBJ2-7; 8 positions agree with TRBD2. Trimming cost V 3 bases and J 3 bases; bases outside gene matches: 1. This CDR3 has 13 residues. CDR1 is MNHEY and CDR2 is SMNVEV in the germline V gene (reference sequence). In DNA form, the CDR3 reads TGTGCCAGCAGTTTGGGACTAGGCTACGAGCAGTACTTC. Its protein is CASSLGLGYEQYF.